What follows describes a single T cell receptor (beta chain). By its share of the sample, this clone is medium-sized (0.01 to 0.1%). No cognate antigen has been identified for it. Per-base qualities were not stored, and no clone one base away is much larger. The study tested focal radiation therapy combined with CTLA-4 blockade (ipilimumab) in patients with chemo-refractory metastatic non-small-cell lung cancer. The library came from the immunoSEQ multiplex PCR assay. Drawn from immuneACCESS, this table holds only the in-frame rearrangements with V and J called that TCRdb kept. Clones are partly lost; checked studies trace under half to an unresolved V gene and leave the rest unexplained. The sample table lists 35,000 to 45,000 clones, about 70% of them with a count of one. The ten largest clones take up around 23% of the sample. The sample is drawn from a study of radiotherapy plus CTLA-4 blockade in lung cancer (dated by TCRdb to between 2018 and 2020). The study in broad terms: Among the enrolled patients, 15% to 20% had an objective response, and 31% reached disease control. Findings and caveats that apply to the study as a whole: Increased serum interferon-beta after radiation, together with early dynamic changes in blood T cell clones, were reported to be the strongest predictors of response. After treatment with radiotherapy and ipilimumab, TCR clones that originated in tumors expanded in peripheral blood.

Material: peripheral blood, obtained from a patient treated with radiotherapy plus ipilimumab. The source of this sequence is a human donor with non-small cell lung cancer who had a partial response to radiotherapy plus ipilimumab.

The DNA sequence reads TGTGCCAGCAGTGAAAACAGGGACTCCTACGAGCAGTACTTC. The encoded protein is CASSENRDSYEQYF. Rearrangement joined TRBV2 to TRBJ2-7; the D gene is perhaps TRBD1, on 6 matching bases. Inclusive of the bounding cysteine and phenylalanine, the CDR3 is 14 residues long. Only the CDR3 DNA is retained, 42 bases long and in frame from the first base. CDR1 SNHLY and CDR2 FYNNEI were looked up in the germline V gene. V was cut back by 2 bases and J by 0 bases, leaving a gap of 8 bases between them.